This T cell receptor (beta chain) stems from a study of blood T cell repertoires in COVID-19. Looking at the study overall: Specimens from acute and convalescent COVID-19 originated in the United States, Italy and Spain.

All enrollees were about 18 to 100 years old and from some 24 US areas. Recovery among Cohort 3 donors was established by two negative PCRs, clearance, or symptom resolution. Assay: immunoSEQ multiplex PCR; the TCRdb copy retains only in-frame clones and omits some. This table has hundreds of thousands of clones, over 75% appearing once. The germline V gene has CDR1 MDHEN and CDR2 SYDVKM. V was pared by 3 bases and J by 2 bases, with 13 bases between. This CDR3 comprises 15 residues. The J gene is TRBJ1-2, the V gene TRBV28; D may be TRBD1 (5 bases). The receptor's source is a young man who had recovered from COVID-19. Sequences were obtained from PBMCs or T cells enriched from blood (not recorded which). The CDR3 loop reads CASSFAGDMNYGYTF. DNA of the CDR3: TGTGCCAGCAGTTTTGCGGGGGATATGAACTATGGCTACACCTTC.